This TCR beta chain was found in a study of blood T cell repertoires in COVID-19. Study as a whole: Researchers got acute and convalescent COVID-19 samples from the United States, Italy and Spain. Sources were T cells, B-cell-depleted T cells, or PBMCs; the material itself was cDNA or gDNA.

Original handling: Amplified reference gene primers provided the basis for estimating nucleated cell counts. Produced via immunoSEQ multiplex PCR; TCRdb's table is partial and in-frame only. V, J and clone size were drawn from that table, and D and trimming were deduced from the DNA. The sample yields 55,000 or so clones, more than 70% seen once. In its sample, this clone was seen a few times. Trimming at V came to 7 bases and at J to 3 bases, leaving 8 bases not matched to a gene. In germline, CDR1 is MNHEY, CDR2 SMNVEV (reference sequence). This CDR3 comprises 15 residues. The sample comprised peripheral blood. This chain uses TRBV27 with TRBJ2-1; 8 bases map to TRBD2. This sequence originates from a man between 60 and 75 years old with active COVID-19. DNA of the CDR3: TGTGCCAGCACTCCACCGGGACTAGGCTACAATGAGCAGTTCTTC. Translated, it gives CASTPPGLGYNEQFF.